These 4 T cell receptor beta chains share one sample of origin, sequenced in a study of regulatory T cells in long-lasting Graves disease. Time point indicated: persistent/refractory GD, antithyroid drugs over 5 years with positive TRAb. RNA isolated from PBMCs was used to make the TCR library. Construction of TCR beta libraries relied on iRepertoire HTBI primers and on Arm-PCR targeting CDR3 regions. One entry per CDR3 protein results from TCRdb running MiXCR on the multiplex PCR reads. Among fewer than 550,000 distinct CDR3 sequences listed, 20% to 25% were seen once. The sample was peripheral blood mononuclear cells (PBMCs), taken when the disease was refractory, from a patient treated with antithyroid drugs. The receptor source for this set is a female donor with Graves disease.

This clonotype came up many times. V is TRBV28 and J is TRBJ2-7; 9 nucleotides match TRBD1. Germline V gives CDR1 MDHEN, CDR2 SYDVKM. V lost 6 bases, J lost 2 bases, and 5 bases stayed unmatched. The CDR3 loop spans 14 amino acids. The CDR3 sequence is CASRPGTGTYEQYF. CDR3 sequence (DNA): TGTGCCAGCAGGCCCGGGACAGGGACCTACGAGCAGTACTTC.

On this clonotype itself: Lacking the conserved final phenylalanine or tryptophan, this CDR3 likely reflects a read error. The chain uses TRBV12-3 or TRBV12-4 and TRBJ1-2, with 7 bases that match TRBD1. The V gene end was trimmed by 3 bases and the J gene end by 0 bases; junction bases not matched to a gene: 7. The length of the CDR3 is 16 residues. CDR3 in amino acids: CASSFPRGSSNYGYTL. The DNA of the CDR3 is TGTGCCAGCAGTTTCCCCAGGGGGTCCTCTAACTATGGCTACACCCTC.

The chain couples TRBV9 to TRBJ2-5; a possible D gene is TRBD2 (6 bases). The CDR3 is 13 amino acids. The germline CDR1 and CDR2 sequences are SGDLS and YYNGEE. V lost 4 bases and J lost 4, with 11 bases in between. The CDR3 is CASSSRLVETQYF. The CDR3 region has the DNA TGTGCCAGCAGCTCACGACTAGTAGAGACCCAGTACTTC.

This chain joins TRBV9 and TRBJ2-5, with D possibly matching TRBD1 (6 bases). The CDR3 contains 14 residues. From germline, CDR1 is SGDLS and CDR2 YYNGEE. Trimming took off 5 bases at V and 0 bases at J, with 11 bases between the two ends. As DNA, the CDR3 is TGTGCCAGCAGTGGGGGCGGCTACCAAGAGACCCAGTACTTC. It encodes CASSGGGYQETQYF.